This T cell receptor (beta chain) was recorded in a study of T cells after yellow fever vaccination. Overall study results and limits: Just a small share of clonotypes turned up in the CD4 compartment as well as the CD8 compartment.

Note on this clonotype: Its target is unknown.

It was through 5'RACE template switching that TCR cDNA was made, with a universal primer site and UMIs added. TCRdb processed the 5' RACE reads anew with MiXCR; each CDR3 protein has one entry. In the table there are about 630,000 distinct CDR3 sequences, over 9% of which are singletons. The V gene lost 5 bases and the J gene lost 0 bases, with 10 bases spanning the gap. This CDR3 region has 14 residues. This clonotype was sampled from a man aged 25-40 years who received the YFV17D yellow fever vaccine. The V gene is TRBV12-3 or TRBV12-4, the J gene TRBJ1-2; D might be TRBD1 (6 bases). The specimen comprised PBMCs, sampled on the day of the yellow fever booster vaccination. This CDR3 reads CASSTTGPNYGYTF. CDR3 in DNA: TGTGCCAGCAGTACAACAGGGCCTAACTATGGCTACACCTTC.